This TCR beta chain emerged from a study of cytotoxic CD8 clonotypes in ibrutinib-treated CLL. Clones were read by immunoSEQ multiplex PCR, and TCRdb kept only the in-frame ones, dropping some. This sample has about 50,000 clones; around half occur once, and the top ten carry approximately 29%. The CDR3 is made up of 15 amino acids. The V gene's germline CDR1 is MDHEN and CDR2 SYDVKM. V gave up 5 bases and J gave up 0 bases, with 8 bases separating them. The input for sequencing was PBMCs, taken after 12 months of ibrutinib treatment. The sequence was collected from a human donor with chronic lymphocytic leukemia. The chain has TRBV28 and TRBJ2-6; D is possibly TRBD1 (6 bases). CDR3 nucleotides: TGTGCCAGCAGTAAACAGGGCTCTGGGGCCAACGTCCTGACTTTC. Protein product: CASSKQGSGANVLTF.